The clone carrying this T cell receptor beta chain was seen many times. Its matching antigen is unknown. This record comes from a study of T cell repertoires in cytomegalovirus infection. Study as a whole: It can be stated that public TCR beta signatures indicated CMV infection as well as a matching HLA type. Broader study findings: Totalled public TCR beta family frequency picked out people who carried CMV plus the relevant HLA. HLA-C-restricted TCR beta clonotypes specific for CMV led the ex vivo response.

TCRdb recomputed calls from the reads with MiXCR, one row per CDR3 protein. This table holds 170,000 or so distinct CDR3 sequences, 14% found once. Looked up from germline, CDR1 is MDHEN and CDR2 is SYDVKM. The CDR3 runs to 15 residues. The V and J ends lost 3 bases and 6 bases respectively, with 18 bases between them. Sequencing was performed on PBMCs. The chain combines TRBV28 with TRBJ2-7; D is perhaps TRBD2 (7 bases). The TCR sequence derives from a human donor in good health (CMV status not recorded). Some clones in this sample may be carry-over from other donors' samples. The CDR3 DNA sequence: TGTGCCAGCAGTTTCTGGAGGGGGGGAAGGGGCGAGCAGTACTTC. This gives the protein CASSFWRGGRGEQYF.